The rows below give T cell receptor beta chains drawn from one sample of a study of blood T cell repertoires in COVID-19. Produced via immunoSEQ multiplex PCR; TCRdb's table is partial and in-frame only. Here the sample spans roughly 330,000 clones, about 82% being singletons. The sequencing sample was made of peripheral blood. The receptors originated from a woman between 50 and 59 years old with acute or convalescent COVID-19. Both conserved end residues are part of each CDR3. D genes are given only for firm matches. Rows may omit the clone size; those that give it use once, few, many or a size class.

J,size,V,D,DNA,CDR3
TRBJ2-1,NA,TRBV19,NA,TGTGCCAGTAGTATACAGGAGGGGTCCTACAATGAGCAGTTCTTC,CASSIQEGSYNEQFF
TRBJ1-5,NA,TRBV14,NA,TGTGCCAGCAGCCAATCGGCTGCAGGGAATCAGCCCCAGCATTTT,CASSQSAAGNQPQHF
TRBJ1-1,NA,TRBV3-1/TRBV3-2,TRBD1,TGTGCCAGCAGCCCCGGACCGGGACAGGGGCCGGGGAACACTGAAGCTTTCTTT,CASSPGPGQGPGNTEAFF
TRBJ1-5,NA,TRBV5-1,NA,TGCGCCAGCAGCTTCAGGGTTGGCAATCAGCCCCAGCATTTT,CASSFRVGNQPQHF
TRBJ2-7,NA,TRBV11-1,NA,TGTGCCAGCAGGTACGGGACACCGAGCTCCTACGAGCAGTACTTC,CASRYGTPSSYEQYF
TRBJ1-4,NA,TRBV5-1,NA,TGCGCCAGCAGCTTGGCGGCGGGGTCGGAGGAAAAACTGTTTTTT,CASSLAAGSEEKLFF
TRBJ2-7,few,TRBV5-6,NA,TGTGCCAGCAGCTTGGCCTCGGGCTCCTACGAGCAGTACTTC,CASSLASGSYEQYF
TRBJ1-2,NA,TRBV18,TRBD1,TGTGCCAGCTCACCAGAGACAGGGCTTAACTATGGCTACACCTTC,CASSPETGLNYGYTF
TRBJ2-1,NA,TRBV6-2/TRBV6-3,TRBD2,TGTGCCAGCAGTTACTCGACAGCGGGGGCATACAATGAGCAGTTCTTC,CASSYSTAGAYNEQFF
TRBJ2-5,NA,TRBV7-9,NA,TGTGCCAGCAGCTCCTCGACAGGGAGGAGGGGGGAGACCCAGTACTTC,CASSSSTGRRGETQYF
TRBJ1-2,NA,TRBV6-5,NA,TGTGCCACCACATCCGGCGGGGGCTACACCTTC,CATTSGGGYTF
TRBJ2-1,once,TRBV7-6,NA,TGTGCCAGCAGCTCCCGCCCGGCCACGGGAAATTACGATGAGCAGTTCTTC,CASSSRPATGNYDEQFF
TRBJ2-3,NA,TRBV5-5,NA,TGTGCCAGCAGCTACCCGCAGGGCACAGATACGCAGTATTTT,CASSYPQGTDTQYF
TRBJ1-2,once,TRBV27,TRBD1,TGTGCCAGCAGTTTAGGACAGGGGGCTCTTTCTGGCTACACCTTC,CASSLGQGALSGYTF
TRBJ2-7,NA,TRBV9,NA,TGTGCCAGCAGCGCTACCGACAGCTACGAGCAGTACTTC,CASSATDSYEQYF
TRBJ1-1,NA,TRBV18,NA,TGTGCCAGCTCACCGAGGGTGAACACTGAAGCTTTCTTT,CASSPRVNTEAFF